The 9 T cell receptor beta chains presented below share a single source sample, sequenced in a study of blood T cell repertoires in COVID-19 (dated by TCRdb to about 2020). Receptors were amplified or captured by the immunoSEQ multiplex PCR assay. In its TCRdb copy, this immuneACCESS table keeps in-frame sequences only and misses some clones. Where compared with another copy, unresolved V genes explain less than half of these, and the others have no known cause. In this sample the table shows 50,000 to 75,000 clones, about 78% of which occur a single time. The top ten clonotypes cover around half of the sample. Sequenced: peripheral blood. The receptor set was obtained from a woman of 80 years or more with acute or convalescent COVID-19.

The chain carries TRBV28 and TRBJ2-7, with 8 bases matching TRBD2. The CDR3 is made up of 15 amino acids. With V trimmed by 8 bases and J by 5 bases, 14 bases remained unmatched. Germline CDR1 is MDHEN and CDR2 is SYDVKM. CDR3 coding DNA: TGTGCCAGCCCCCCAGCGGGAGCACTCCACCACGAGCAGTACTTC. Translation: CASPPAGALHHEQYF.

This chain connects TRBV7-2 to TRBJ1-2, with D possibly matching TRBD1 (6 bases). The CDR3 covers 14 residues. V lost 5 bases to trimming and J lost 4 bases, with 14 bases between them. Germline-derived CDR1 and CDR2 are SGHTA and FQGNSA. The CDR3 nucleotides are TGTGCCAGCAGCCAAGGACAGACACTCTATGGCTACACCTTC. This codes for CASSQGQTLYGYTF.

The chain combines TRBV4-1 with TRBJ1-4; no reliable D call. CDR1 and CDR2 from the germline V gene are MGHRA and YSYEKL. V lost 4 bases to trimming and J lost 4 bases, with 13 bases between them. The CDR3 has 15 amino acids. The CDR3 nucleotides read TGCGCCAGCAGCCTCCCAGACCGGGTTAATGAAAAACTGTTTTTT. It yields the protein CASSLPDRVNEKLFF.

This chain joins TRBV13 and TRBJ2-2; 7 nucleotides line up with TRBD2. J lost 5 bases, V lost 8 bases, and 14 bases had no gene match. This CDR3 has 16 residues. Germline lookup yields CDR1 PRHDT and CDR2 FYEKMQ (reference sequence). The CDR3 nucleotides read TGTGCCAGCTCCGCCAGCGGGGCAGTGTGGACCGGGGAGCTGTTTTTT. Translating it yields CASSASGAVWTGELFF.

CDR3 loop: CASYEARIGEQFF. The CDR3 DNA reads as TGTGCCAGCTATGAGGCGCGAATAGGTGAGCAGTTCTTC. The V gene is TRBV28, the J gene TRBJ2-1; the D is unclear. The CDR3 sequence is 13 residues long. From germline, CDR1 is MDHEN and CDR2 SYDVKM. Trimming pared 8 bases from V and 9 bases from J, leaving 17 bases between.

The chain employs TRBV7-9 and TRBJ1-1; D may be TRBD1 (5 bases). Trimming left V 2 bases short and J 7 bases short, with 11 bases between. The CDR3 length is 13 residues. Germline lookup yields CDR1 SEHNR and CDR2 FQNEAQ (reference sequence). The CDR3 here is CASSLRSDSEAFF. Written as DNA, the CDR3 is TGTGCCAGCAGCTTAAGGTCCGACAGTGAAGCTTTCTTT.

The J gene is TRBJ2-7, the V gene TRBV6-5, with D possibly TRBD2 on 6 matching bases. The V end lost 0 bases, the J end lost 3 bases, and 12 bases lay between the germline ends. CDR1 MNHEY and CDR2 SVGAGI come from the germline V gene. The CDR3 is made up of 15 amino acids. The DNA of the CDR3 is TGTGCCAGCAGTTACTCGACCGCGGGAAACTACGAGCAGTACTTC. Translating gives CASSYSTAGNYEQYF.

The gene calls are TRBV3-1 (or the pseudogene TRBV3-2) and TRBJ1-1; 8 bases are a match to TRBD1. Losses at the gene ends were 3 bases for V and 1 base for J; bases not matched to a gene: 4. The CDR3 contains 15 residues. The germline V gene encodes CDR1 LGHDT and CDR2 YNNKEL (reference sequence). CDR3 nucleotides: TGTGCCAGCAGCCATTGGACAGGGTCGAACACTGAAGCTTTCTTT. It is translated as CASSHWTGSNTEAFF.

The chain is built from TRBV2 and TRBJ2-7; 9 nucleotides agree with TRBD1. CDR3 length: 13 amino acids. Germline trimming cut 5 bases from V and 6 bases from J; bases unmatched to any gene: 5. The germline gives CDR1 SNHLY, CDR2 FYNNEI. CDR3 bases: TGTGCCAGCAGTTCCGGGACAGGGTTCGAGCAGTACTTC. It yields the protein CASSSGTGFEQYF.